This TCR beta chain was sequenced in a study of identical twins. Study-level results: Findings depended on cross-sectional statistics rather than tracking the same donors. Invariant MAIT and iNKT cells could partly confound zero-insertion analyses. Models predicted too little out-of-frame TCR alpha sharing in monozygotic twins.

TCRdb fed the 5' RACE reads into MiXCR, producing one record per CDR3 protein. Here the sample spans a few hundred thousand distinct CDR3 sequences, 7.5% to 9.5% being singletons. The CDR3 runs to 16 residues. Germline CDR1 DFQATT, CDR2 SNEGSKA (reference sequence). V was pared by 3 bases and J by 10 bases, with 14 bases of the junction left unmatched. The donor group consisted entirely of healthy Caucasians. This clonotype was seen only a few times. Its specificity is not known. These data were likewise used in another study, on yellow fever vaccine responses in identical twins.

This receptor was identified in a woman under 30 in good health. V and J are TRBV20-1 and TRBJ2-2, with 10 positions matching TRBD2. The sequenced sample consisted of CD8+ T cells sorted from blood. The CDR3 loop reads CSARGLSGGSPAELFF. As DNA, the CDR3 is TGCAGTGCTAGGGGCCTTAGCGGGGGGTCGCCCGCGGAGCTGTTTTTT.